This T cell receptor (beta chain) derives from a study of blood T cell repertoires in COVID-19. Across the study: Researchers got acute and convalescent COVID-19 samples from the United States, Italy and Spain. From T cells, B-cell-depleted T cells, or PBMCs came the material, which was cDNA or gDNA.

Study processing details: Nucleated cell number was recorded as an estimate derived from reference gene primer amplification. Profiling relied on immunoSEQ multiplex PCR, and the TCRdb table lists in-frame clones only, not all of them. The DNA was the basis for D and trimming; V, J and clone size are from that table. This sample carries hundreds of thousands of clones, about 87% of them seen once, and the ten largest clones take 1% to 1.5%. Germline CDR1 and CDR2: SGHRS and YFSETQ. The CDR3 runs 13 residues. The V and J ends lost 5 bases and 2 bases respectively, with 7 bases between them. The source of this sequence is an older man with acute or convalescent COVID-19. This chain connects TRBV5-1 to TRBJ2-2; D not resolved. Sequences were obtained from peripheral blood. DNA of the CDR3: TGCGCCAGCAGACCTATAAACACCGGGGAGCTGTTTTTT. Translated, it gives CASRPINTGELFF.